The rows below give T cell receptor beta chains drawn from one sample of a study of Ad26.COV2.S vaccination and SARS-CoV-2 variants. The repertoire was sequenced with immunoSEQ multiplex PCR; TCRdb's copy has only in-frame clones and lacks some. Counted here are 350,000 to 500,000 clones, roughly nine tenths occurring once; the ten biggest clones make up about 2.5%. The sample here was peripheral blood, taken in a trial of Ad26.COV2.S vaccine versus placebo. Receptors were obtained from a person aged 18 to 65 who received the Ad26.COV2.S COVID-19 vaccine or a placebo. The CDR3 runs from the conserved cysteine through the conserved F or W. Fields, in order: V gene, clone size, D gene, J gene, CDR3 DNA, CDR3 protein. The D gene is left open where the match is weak. The size entry is marked missing in some rows and otherwise reads once, few, many or a size class.

TRBV3-1/TRBV3-2	NA	NA	TRBJ1-2	TGTGCCAGCGGGCCTTTGGGGGACTATGGCTACACCTTC	CASGPLGDYGYTF
TRBV6-1	few	NA	TRBJ1-5	TGTGCCAGCAGCTCCCCAACAGGGCCCCAGCATTTT	CASSSPTGPQHF
TRBV21-1	NA	NA	TRBJ2-6	TGTGCCAGCAGCAAAGCGCCCGGACAGGGGGCGCAAGGGGCCAACGTCCTGACTTTC	CASSKAPGQGAQGANVLTF
TRBV4-2	few	NA	TRBJ1-6	TGTGCCAGCAGCCAAGAGCCCCTGACAGCTTATAATTCACCCCTCCACTTT	CASSQEPLTAYNSPLHF
TRBV5-4	NA	NA	TRBJ2-3	TGTGCCAGCAGCCGCGACAGGCCCACAGATACGCAGTATTTT	CASSRDRPTDTQYF
TRBV3-1/TRBV3-2	NA	NA	TRBJ1-3	TGTGCCAGCAGCCCCCAGGGAAACACCATATATTTT	CASSPQGNTIYF
TRBV30	NA	NA	TRBJ2-5	TGTGCCTGGAGTGTAGGAGCCGGGGCCGGGGAGACCCAGTACTTC	CAWSVGAGAGETQYF
TRBV10-3	NA	NA	TRBJ1-5	TGTGCCATCAACACAGCAAGCAATCAGCCCCAGCATTTT	CAINTASNQPQHF
TRBV15	NA	NA	TRBJ1-2	TGTGCCACCAGCAGAGCCCTCCCCTCTAACTATGGCTACACCTTC	CATSRALPSNYGYTF
TRBV5-1	NA	TRBD2	TRBJ2-7	TGCGCCAGCAGCGGCGGGAGAGGGCCCGAGCAGTACTTC	CASSGGRGPEQYF
TRBV5-1	NA	TRBD2	TRBJ2-2	TGCGCCAGCAGCTTGGTTAGCGGGGCTAAGGAAACCGGGGAGCTGTTTTTT	CASSLVSGAKETGELFF
TRBV5-1	NA	NA	TRBJ1-2	TGCGCCAGCAGGGGAGGGGTCGCTAACTATGGCTACACCTTC	CASRGGVANYGYTF
TRBV19	NA	TRBD2	TRBJ2-1	TGTGCCAGTAGTGTTAGCGGGACGCACAATGAGCAGTTCTTC	CASSVSGTHNEQFF
TRBV4-3	few	NA	TRBJ2-7	TGCGCCAGCAGCCAAACAACCGGGACATGGGCCTACGAGCAGTACTTC	CASSQTTGTWAYEQYF
TRBV2	NA	NA	TRBJ2-1	TGTGCCAGCCACGCCGGAGCAGGGGGGGTCTTC	CASHAGAGGVF
TRBV27	NA	TRBD1	TRBJ1-1	TGTGCCAGCAGGTACAGGGGCAGGAACACTGAAGCTTTCTTT	CASRYRGRNTEAFF
TRBV5-1	NA	NA	TRBJ1-3	TGCGCCAGCAGCTTGGCGGGGTTGGTGGGGAACTCTGGAAACACCATATATTTT	CASSLAGLVGNSGNTIYF
TRBV7-9	NA	TRBD1	TRBJ1-4	TGTGCCAGCAGCTTATTTAGGGGGCGAGAGCTGTTTTTT	CASSLFRGRELFF
TRBV2	NA	TRBD2	TRBJ2-1	TGTGCCAGCAGAACTAGCGCCGGAGGGAATGAGCAGTTCTTC	CASRTSAGGNEQFF
TRBV24-1	NA	NA	TRBJ1-4	TGTGCCACCAGTGACTCCGGGCCAGAATCGAATGAAAAACTGTTTTTT	CATSDSGPESNEKLFF
TRBV24-1	NA	NA	TRBJ2-1	TGTGCCACCAGTGATGTCGGGACGTTGGCGGACCCTTCCTACAATGAGCAGTTCTTC	CATSDVGTLADPSYNEQFF
TRBV24-1	NA	NA	TRBJ2-2	TGTGCCACCAGTGGGACATCAGGGTTTAACACCGGGGAGCTGTTTTTT	CATSGTSGFNTGELFF
TRBV28	NA	NA	TRBJ1-2	TGTGCCGTACAGGGATACTATGGCTACACCTTC	CAVQGYYGYTF
TRBV19	NA	NA	TRBJ2-2	TGTGCCAGTAGTATTATCTTGCGGGGCACCGGGGAGCTGTTTTTT	CASSIILRGTGELFF
TRBV5-1	NA	TRBD2	TRBJ2-5	TGCGCCAGCAGCTGGGGACTAGCTGAGACCCAGTACTTC	CASSWGLAETQYF
TRBV5-4	NA	NA	TRBJ1-2	TGTGCCAGCAGACCCTTAGGGAGCCCCTATGGCTACACCTTC	CASRPLGSPYGYTF
TRBV5-1	NA	NA	TRBJ2-2	TGCGCCAGCAGCTTAGGACAGTACCTCCTAAACACCGGGGAGCTGTTTTTT	CASSLGQYLLNTGELFF
TRBV4-1	once	NA	TRBJ2-2	TGCGCCAGCAGCCAATCAGATGGCTGGGGAAGAGGCGACACCGGGGAGCTGTTTTTT	CASSQSDGWGRGDTGELFF
TRBV15	NA	TRBD2	TRBJ2-1	TGTGCCACCAGCAGAGATGGAGCGGGGTGGGACAATGAGCAGTTCTTC	CATSRDGAGWDNEQFF
TRBV9	NA	NA	TRBJ2-1	TGTGCCAGCAGCGTCCCGGACTACAACAATGAGCAGTTCTTC	CASSVPDYNNEQFF
TRBV27	NA	NA	TRBJ1-5	TGTGCCAGCAGTTTGAGGGCAGCCTCGGGGGGCAATCAGCCCCAGCATTTT	CASSLRAASGGNQPQHF
TRBV11-2	NA	NA	TRBJ2-5	TGTGCCAGCAGCTTAGATTGGAGGGAAACCCAAGAGACCCAGTACTTC	CASSLDWRETQETQYF
TRBV18	few	NA	TRBJ2-6	TGTGCCAGCTCACCAGGGGGCCCCTCCTCTGGGGCCAACGTCCTGACTTTC	CASSPGGPSSGANVLTF
TRBV7-6	NA	NA	TRBJ2-7	TGTGCCAGCAGCTGGGGGGACAGTTCCTACGAGCAGTACTTC	CASSWGDSSYEQYF
TRBV6-6	NA	TRBD2	TRBJ2-1	TGTGCCAGCAGCACGGGGGGGAGTACCTACAATGAGCAGTTCTTC	CASSTGGSTYNEQFF
TRBV6-6	NA	NA	TRBJ2-5	TGTGCCAGCAGTTACGAGGGAGTAGAGACCCAGTACTTC	CASSYEGVETQYF
TRBV14	NA	NA	TRBJ2-3	TGTGCCAGCAGCCTTTCTGGCACAGATACGCAGTATTTT	CASSLSGTDTQYF
TRBV4-2	NA	NA	TRBJ1-1	TGTGCCAGCAGCCAAGTTTCCCCCGCCGCTTATGAAGCTTTCTTT	CASSQVSPAAYEAFF
TRBV5-1	NA	TRBD2	TRBJ2-2	TGCGCCAGCGGGGGGGTTCCCACCGGGGAGCTGTTTTTT	CASGGVPTGELFF